This T cell receptor (beta chain) derives from a study of T cell responses to AZD1222 COVID-19 vaccine (dated by TCRdb to about 2021). Background for the entire study: AZD1222 recipients with second doses at about 4 weeks or about 12 weeks were pooled, because spike-specific TCR depth and breadth did not differ between schedules. Trial participants were enrolled by age into 18-55, 56-69 and 70-plus year subgroups, with roughly 160, 29 and 62 TCR-sequenced participants respectively. TCR sequencing covered some 240 trial participants: about 210 given two doses of AZD1222 and 26 given two doses of MenACWY control vaccine. What the authors observed across the whole study: CD4 TCRs associated with the vaccine covered the entire spike protein, and the dominant responses were in regions 160-218 and 743-854. Reportedly, close to half of the unique spike-specific TCRs recognized epitopes lying outside the regions that are mutated in the B.1.351 and B.1.1.7 variants. In the small 56-69-year group, the increase in depth fell short of significance, most likely because of low power. Because no samples from the day 14 peak response were available, repertoires could be characterized only after the peak T cell response. After two AZD1222 doses, both the breadth and the depth of spike-specific TCRs were significantly higher than at day 0 and than in MenACWY recipients. Conclusions about previously exposed vaccinees were limited because only 6 or 7 AZD1222 recipients were SARS-CoV-2 seropositive at baseline. Participants were mostly white British and included more females than males, and it was suggested by the authors that clonal diversity may have been underestimated.

The CDR3 regions of human TCRbeta chains were subjected to immunosequencing. The study's own analysis went as follows. TCRs in the repertoires were compared against a reference library of SARS-CoV-2-specific TCRs that had been generated with the MIRA antigen-specificity platform. Breadth was defined as the fraction of unique TCRs that were SARS-CoV-2-associated, and depth was defined as the fraction of total T cells that were SARS-CoV-2-associated. Using the MIRA data, every spike-specific TCR was mapped to the spike region that the TCR reacted to and assigned to either a CD4 or a CD8 class. Log10-transformed breadth and depth values were compared by one-way ANOVA with Sidak's multiple comparisons tests. TCRdb limited this immuneACCESS table to in-frame rearrangements with V and J called. A share of clones is missing; checked studies link under half to unresolved V genes, and the rest is unexplained. For V, J and clone size, that table is used; D and trimming come from the DNA. The sample includes roughly 130,000 clones, with around 94% observed a single time. The ten largest clones capture 6.6% of the sample.

According to the study, the label for this sample's time point signals: baseline before first vaccination. The vaccinee samples were drawn from two UK trials, COV001 and COV002, one of which was a single-blind randomized controlled phase 2/3 trial testing AZD1222 (ChAdOx1 nCoV-19) in healthy adults. Trial participant PBMC samples were collected at day 0 and day 28 after the second dose for TCRbeta chain sequencing. Regarding this clone: Its antigen target is currently unknown. Base qualities are not provided; no much larger clone lies one nucleotide away.

The source material was peripheral blood, sampled on day 0 of AZD1222 vaccination. The clonotype was recovered from an adult in good health.

Here is the DNA: TGTGCCAGTAGTATTCCGACTAGCGGATCCACCGGGGAGCTGTTTTTT. It translates to CASSIPTSGSTGELFF. The chain employs TRBV19 and TRBJ2-2, and 9 bases in between align with TRBD2. The CDR3, cysteine through phenylalanine, is 16 amino acids long. This entry keeps only the CDR3 DNA: 48 bases, framed from base 1. Clipping removes 3 bases from V and 4 bases from J, with 6 as the unmatched junction base count. CDR1 and CDR2 are read off the germline V gene (reference sequence) as LNHDA and SQIVND. The CDR3 plus the reference TRBV19 and TRBJ2-2 genes for the other parts give the full variable domain: DGGITQSPKYLFRKEGQNVTLSCEQNLNHDAMYWYRQDPGQGLRLIYYSQIVNDFQKGDIAEGYSVSREKKESFPLTVTSAQKNPTAFYLCASSIPTSGSTGELFFGEGSRLTVL.